Listed here are 7 T cell receptor beta chains from one sample, sequenced in a study of blood T cell repertoires in COVID-19. Repertoires were generated with immunoSEQ multiplex PCR, while TCRdb's copy carries only in-frame clones and drops some. Counted here are about 270,000 clones, around 86% occurring once; the ten biggest clones make up 1.5% to 2%. Sequencing used peripheral blood. Every receptor here comes from a woman aged 60-75 years who had recovered from COVID-19.

The chain employs TRBV3-1 (or the pseudogene TRBV3-2) and TRBJ2-5, with 11 nucleotides matching TRBD2. Germline V gene lookup returns CDR1 LGHDT and CDR2 YNNKEL (reference sequence). Trimming cost V 5 bases and J 2 bases; bases outside gene matches: 10. The CDR3 length is 17 residues. CDR3 amino acids: CASSSPSGLAGQETQYF. CDR3 DNA: TGTGCCAGCAGCTCTCCCTCAGGACTAGCGGGTCAAGAGACCCAGTACTTC.

The genes are TRBV7-8 and TRBJ1-1; unclear D gene. Trimming left V 4 bases short and J 2 bases short, with 5 bases between. CDR3 size: 12 residues. Germline V gene lookup returns CDR1 SGHVS and CDR2 FQNEAQ. CDR3 protein: CASSYTNTEAFF. CDR3 sequence (DNA): TGTGCCAGCAGCTACACAAACACTGAAGCTTTCTTT.

V usage is TRBV7-9 and J usage is TRBJ2-2; 8 bases line up with TRBD2. The CDR3 consists of 16 residues. Trimming cost V 6 bases and J 5 bases; bases outside gene matches: 11. Germline loops: CDR1 SEHNR, CDR2 FQNEAQ (reference sequence). The CDR3: CASRVLAGPTTGELFF. CDR3 DNA: TGTGCCAGCAGGGTCCTAGCGGGCCCCACTACCGGGGAGCTGTTTTTT.

This rearrangement joins TRBV28 to TRBJ1-5; tentative D call: TRBD1 (5 bases). The CDR3 sequence is 13 residues long. Germline V gene sequence: CDR1 MDHEN, CDR2 SYDVKM. The germline V and J ends were trimmed by 5 bases and 8 bases, with 13 bases remaining between them. In DNA, the CDR3 is TGTGCCAGCAGTGTGGGACGGAGGGAGCCCCAGCATTTT. It codes for CASSVGRREPQHF.

The J gene is TRBJ1-4, the V gene TRBV7-6, with 11 bases aligning to TRBD1. CDR1 SGHVS and CDR2 FNYEAQ come from the germline V gene. The CDR3 length is 16 residues. Germline trimming cut 5 bases from V and 7 bases from J; bases unmatched to any gene: 9. The CDR3 protein is CASSRTGGAIREKLFF. The CDR3 DNA sequence: TGTGCCAGCAGCCGGACAGGGGGCGCAATTCGTGAAAAACTGTTTTTT. Using reference TRBV7-6 and TRBJ1-4 for the parts outside the CDR3, the full variable domain is GAGVSQSPRYKVTKRGQDVALRCDPISGHVSLYWYRQALGQGPEFLTYFNYEAQQDKSGLPNDRFSAERPEGSISTLTIQRTEQRDSAMYRCASSRTGGAIREKLFFGSGTQLSVL.

CDR3 nucleotides: TGTGCCAGCAGCTTTTTGAGGGTGGATCAGCCCCAGCATTTT. Amino acids: CASSFLRVDQPQHF. This chain connects TRBV5-5 to TRBJ1-5, with D unclear. There are 14 residues in the CDR3. The V gene lost 2 bases and the J gene lost 5 bases, with 11 bases spanning the gap. CDR1 and CDR2 from the germline V gene are SGHKS and YYEKEE (reference sequence).

CDR3 sequence (DNA): TGTGCCAGCAGCCCCTCAGGGTCAGTAAACTATGGCTACACCTTC. Translated: CASSPSGSVNYGYTF. The chain carries TRBV25-1 and TRBJ1-2, with a weak D call TRBD1 (5 bases). The CDR3 runs to 15 residues. V lost 6 bases and J 2 bases, leaving 16 bases between the germline ends. Germline CDR1 reads MGHDK; CDR2 reads SYGVNS.